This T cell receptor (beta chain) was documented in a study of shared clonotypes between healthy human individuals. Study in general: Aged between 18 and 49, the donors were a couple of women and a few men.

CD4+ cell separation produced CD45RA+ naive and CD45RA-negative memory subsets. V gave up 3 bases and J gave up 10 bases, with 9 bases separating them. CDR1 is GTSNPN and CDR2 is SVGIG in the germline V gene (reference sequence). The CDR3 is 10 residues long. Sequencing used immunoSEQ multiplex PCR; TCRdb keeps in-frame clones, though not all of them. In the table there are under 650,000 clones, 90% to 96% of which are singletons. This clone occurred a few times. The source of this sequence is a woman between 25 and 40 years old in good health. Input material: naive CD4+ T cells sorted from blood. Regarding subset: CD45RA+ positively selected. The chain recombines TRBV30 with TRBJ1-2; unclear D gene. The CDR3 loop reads CAWSHGVYTF. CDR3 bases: TGTGCCTGGAGCCATGGCGTCTACACCTTC.